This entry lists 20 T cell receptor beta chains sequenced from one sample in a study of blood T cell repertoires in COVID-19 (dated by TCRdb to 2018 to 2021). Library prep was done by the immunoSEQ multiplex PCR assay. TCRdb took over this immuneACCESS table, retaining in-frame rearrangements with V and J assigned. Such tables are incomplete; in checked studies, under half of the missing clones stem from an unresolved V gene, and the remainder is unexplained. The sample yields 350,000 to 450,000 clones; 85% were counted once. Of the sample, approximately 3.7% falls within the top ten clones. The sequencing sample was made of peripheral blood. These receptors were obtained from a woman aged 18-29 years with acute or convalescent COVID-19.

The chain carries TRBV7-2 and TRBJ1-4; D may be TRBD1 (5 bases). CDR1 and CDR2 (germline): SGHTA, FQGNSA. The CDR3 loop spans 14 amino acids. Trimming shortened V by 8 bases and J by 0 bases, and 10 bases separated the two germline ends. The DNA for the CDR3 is TGTGCCAGCGGGCCCAGGGCAACTAATGAAAAACTGTTTTTT. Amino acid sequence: CASGPRATNEKLFF.

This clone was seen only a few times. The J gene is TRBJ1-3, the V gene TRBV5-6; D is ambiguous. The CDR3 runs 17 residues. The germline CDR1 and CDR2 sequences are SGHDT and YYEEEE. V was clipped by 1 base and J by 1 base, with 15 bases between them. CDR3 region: CASSLFWGGGSGNTIYF. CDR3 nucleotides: TGTGCCAGCAGCTTGTTCTGGGGAGGAGGGTCTGGAAACACCATATATTTT.

CDR3 loop: CATLGDRVPSYNSPLHF. The CDR3 DNA is TGTGCCACCCTAGGGGACAGGGTCCCATCCTATAATTCACCCCTCCACTTT. The chain combines TRBV19 with TRBJ1-6, with 9 positions matching TRBD1. The J segment lost 1 base and the V segment lost 10 bases, leaving 11 bases of the junction unmatched. The CDR3 covers 17 residues. Germline values: CDR1 LNHDA, CDR2 SQIVND (reference sequence).

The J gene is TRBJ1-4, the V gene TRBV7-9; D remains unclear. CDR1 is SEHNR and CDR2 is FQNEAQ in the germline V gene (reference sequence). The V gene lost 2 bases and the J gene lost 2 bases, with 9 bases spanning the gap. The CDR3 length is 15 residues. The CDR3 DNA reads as TGTGCCAGCAGCTTAAGGGAGGCCACTAATGAAAAACTGTTTTTT. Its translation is CASSLREATNEKLFF.

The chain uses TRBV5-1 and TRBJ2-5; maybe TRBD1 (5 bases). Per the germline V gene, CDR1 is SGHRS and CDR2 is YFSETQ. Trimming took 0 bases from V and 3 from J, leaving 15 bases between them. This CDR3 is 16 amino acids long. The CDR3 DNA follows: TGCGCCAGCAGCTTGGATACAGACAGCCTGAAAGAGACCCAGTACTTC. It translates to CASSLDTDSLKETQYF.

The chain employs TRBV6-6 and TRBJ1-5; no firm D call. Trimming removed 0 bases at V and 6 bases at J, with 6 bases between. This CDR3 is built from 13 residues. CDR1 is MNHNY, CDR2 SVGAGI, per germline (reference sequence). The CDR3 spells CASSYSSGQPQHF. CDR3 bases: TGTGCCAGCAGTTACTCTTCCGGTCAGCCCCAGCATTTT.

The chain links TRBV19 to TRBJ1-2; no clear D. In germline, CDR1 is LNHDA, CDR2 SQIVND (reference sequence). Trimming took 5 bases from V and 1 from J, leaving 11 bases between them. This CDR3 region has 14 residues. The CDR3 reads CASSRDGVNYGYTF. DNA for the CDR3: TGTGCCAGTAGTCGAGACGGAGTTAACTATGGCTACACCTTC.

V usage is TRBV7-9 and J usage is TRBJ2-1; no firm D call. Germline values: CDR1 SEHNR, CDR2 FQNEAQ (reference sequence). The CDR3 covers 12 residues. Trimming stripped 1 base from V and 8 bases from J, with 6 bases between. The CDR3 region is CASSLVSDEQFF. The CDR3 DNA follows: TGTGCCAGCAGCTTAGTGAGCGATGAGCAGTTCTTC.

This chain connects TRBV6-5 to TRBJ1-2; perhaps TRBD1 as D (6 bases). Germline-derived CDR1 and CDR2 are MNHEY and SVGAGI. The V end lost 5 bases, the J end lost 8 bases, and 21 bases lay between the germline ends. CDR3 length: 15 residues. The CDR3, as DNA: TGTGCCAGCAGTCGGGGGGCAGGCCCCTCGATCGGCTACACCTTC. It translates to CASSRGAGPSIGYTF.

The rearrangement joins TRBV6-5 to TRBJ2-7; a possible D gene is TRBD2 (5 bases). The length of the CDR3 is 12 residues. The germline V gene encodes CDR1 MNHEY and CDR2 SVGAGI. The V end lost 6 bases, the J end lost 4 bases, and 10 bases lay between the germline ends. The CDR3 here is CASSRTGYEQYF. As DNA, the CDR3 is TGTGCCAGCAGCCGGACTGGGTACGAGCAGTACTTC.

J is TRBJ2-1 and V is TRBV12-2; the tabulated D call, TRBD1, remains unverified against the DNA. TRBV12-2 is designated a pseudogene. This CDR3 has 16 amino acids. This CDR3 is CASRLASRDRYHEQFF. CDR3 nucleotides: TGTGCAAGTCGCTTAGCGTCCCGGGACAGGTACCATGAGCAGTTCTTC.

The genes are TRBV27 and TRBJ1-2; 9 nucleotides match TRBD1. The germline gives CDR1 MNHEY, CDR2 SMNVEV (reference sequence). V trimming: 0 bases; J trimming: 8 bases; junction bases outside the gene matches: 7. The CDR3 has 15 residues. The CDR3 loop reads CASSLSPQGAMGYTF. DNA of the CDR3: TGTGCCAGCAGTTTATCACCACAGGGGGCGATGGGCTACACCTTC.

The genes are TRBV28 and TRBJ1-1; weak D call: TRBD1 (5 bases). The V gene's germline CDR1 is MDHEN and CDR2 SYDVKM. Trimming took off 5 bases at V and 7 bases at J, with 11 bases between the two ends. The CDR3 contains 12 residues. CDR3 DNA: TGTGCCAGCAGTCCCCGGGGGGTTGAAGCTTTCTTT. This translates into CASSPRGVEAFF.

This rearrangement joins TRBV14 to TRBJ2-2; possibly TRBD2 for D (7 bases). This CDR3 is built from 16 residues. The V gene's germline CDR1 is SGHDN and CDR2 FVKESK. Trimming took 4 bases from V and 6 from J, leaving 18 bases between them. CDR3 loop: CASSPSGGVRSGELFF. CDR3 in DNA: TGTGCCAGCAGCCCGTCGGGGGGCGTTCGGTCCGGGGAGCTGTTTTTT.

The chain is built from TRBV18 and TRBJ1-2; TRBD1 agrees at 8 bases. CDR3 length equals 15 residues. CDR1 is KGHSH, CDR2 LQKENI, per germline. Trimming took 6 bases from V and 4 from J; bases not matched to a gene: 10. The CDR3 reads CASSHPDRDLYGYTF. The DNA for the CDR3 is TGTGCCAGCTCCCACCCGGACAGGGACCTCTATGGCTACACCTTC.

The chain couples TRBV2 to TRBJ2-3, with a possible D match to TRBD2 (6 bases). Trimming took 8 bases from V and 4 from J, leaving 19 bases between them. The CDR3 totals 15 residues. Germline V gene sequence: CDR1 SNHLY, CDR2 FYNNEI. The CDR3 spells CASGGAQTGPDTQYF. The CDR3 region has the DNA TGTGCCAGCGGCGGGGCCCAAACGGGCCCAGATACGCAGTATTTT. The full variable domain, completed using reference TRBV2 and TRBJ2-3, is EPEVTQTPSHQVTQMGQEVILRCVPISNHLYFYWYRQILGQKVEFLVSFYNNEISEKSEIFDDQFSVERPDGSNFTLKIRSTKLEDSAMYFCASGGAQTGPDTQYFGPGTRLTVL.

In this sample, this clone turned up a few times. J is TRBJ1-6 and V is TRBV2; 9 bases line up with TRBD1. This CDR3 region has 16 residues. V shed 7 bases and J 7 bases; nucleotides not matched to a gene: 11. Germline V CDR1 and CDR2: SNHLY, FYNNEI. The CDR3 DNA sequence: TGTGCCAGCAATCCCCCCAGGGACAGGGACAATTCACCCCTCCACTTT. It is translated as CASNPPRDRDNSPLHF.

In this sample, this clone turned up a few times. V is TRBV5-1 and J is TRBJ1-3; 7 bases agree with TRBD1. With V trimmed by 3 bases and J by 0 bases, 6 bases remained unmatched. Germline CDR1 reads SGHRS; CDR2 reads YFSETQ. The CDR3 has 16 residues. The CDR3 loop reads CASSSRTGVSGNTIYF. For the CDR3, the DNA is TGCGCCAGCAGCTCACGGACAGGAGTCTCTGGAAACACCATATATTTT. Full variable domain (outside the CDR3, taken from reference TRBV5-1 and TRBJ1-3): KAGVTQTPRYLIKTRGQQVTLSCSPISGHRSVSWYQQTPGQGLQFLFEYFSETQRNKGNFPGRFSGRQFSNSRSEMNVSTLELGDSALYLCASSSRTGVSGNTIYFGEGSWLTVV.

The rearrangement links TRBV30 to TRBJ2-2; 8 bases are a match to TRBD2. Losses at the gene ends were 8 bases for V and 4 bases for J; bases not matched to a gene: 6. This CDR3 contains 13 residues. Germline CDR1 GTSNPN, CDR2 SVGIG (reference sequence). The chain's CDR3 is CAREGGSTGELFF. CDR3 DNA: TGTGCCCGGGAGGGGGGGTCCACCGGGGAGCTGTTTTTT.

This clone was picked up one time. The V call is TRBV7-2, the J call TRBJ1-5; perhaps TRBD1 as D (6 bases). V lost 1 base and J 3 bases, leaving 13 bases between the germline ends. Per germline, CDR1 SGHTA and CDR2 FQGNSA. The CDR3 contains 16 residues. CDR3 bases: TGTGCCAGCAGCTTAGTTTCAGGGGTCGACAATCAGCCCCAGCATTTT. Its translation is CASSLVSGVDNQPQHF. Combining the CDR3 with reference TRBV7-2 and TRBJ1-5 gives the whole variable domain GAGVSQSPSNKVTEKGKDVELRCDPISGHTALYWYRQSLGQGLEFLIYFQGNSAPDKSGLPSDRFSAERTGGSVSTLTIQRTQQEDSAVYLCASSLVSGVDNQPQHFGDGTRLSIL.